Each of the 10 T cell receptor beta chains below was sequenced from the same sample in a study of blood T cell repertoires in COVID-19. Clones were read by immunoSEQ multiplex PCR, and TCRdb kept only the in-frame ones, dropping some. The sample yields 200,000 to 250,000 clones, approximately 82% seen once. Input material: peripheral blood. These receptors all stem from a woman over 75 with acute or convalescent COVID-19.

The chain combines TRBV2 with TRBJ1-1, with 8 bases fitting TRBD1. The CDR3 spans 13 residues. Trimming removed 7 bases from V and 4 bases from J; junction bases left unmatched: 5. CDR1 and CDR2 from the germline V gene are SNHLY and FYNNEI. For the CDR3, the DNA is TGTGCCAGCACCGGACAGGGAGGCACTGAAGCTTTCTTT. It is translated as CASTGQGGTEAFF.

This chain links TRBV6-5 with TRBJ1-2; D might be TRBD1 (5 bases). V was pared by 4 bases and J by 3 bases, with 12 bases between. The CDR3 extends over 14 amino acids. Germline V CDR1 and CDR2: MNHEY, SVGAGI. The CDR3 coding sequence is TGTGCCAGCAGTTCGGGCAGGGTGGACTATGGCTACACCTTC. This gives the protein CASSSGRVDYGYTF.

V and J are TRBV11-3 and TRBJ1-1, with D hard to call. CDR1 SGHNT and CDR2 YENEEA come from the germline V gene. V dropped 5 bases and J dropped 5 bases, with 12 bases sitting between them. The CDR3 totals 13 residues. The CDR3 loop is CASSKGGRTEAFF. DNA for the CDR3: TGTGCCAGCAGCAAAGGTGGGAGGACTGAAGCTTTCTTT.

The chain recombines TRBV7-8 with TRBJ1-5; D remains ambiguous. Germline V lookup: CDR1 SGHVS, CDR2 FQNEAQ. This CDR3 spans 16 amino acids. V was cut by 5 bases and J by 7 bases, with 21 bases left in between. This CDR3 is CASSPRGAILGQPQHF. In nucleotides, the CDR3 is TGTGCCAGCAGCCCAAGAGGAGCGATACTCGGACAGCCCCAGCATTTT.

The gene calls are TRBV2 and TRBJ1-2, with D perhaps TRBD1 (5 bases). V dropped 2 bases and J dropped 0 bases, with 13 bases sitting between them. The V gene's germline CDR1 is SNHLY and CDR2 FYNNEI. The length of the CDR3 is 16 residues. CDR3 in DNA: TGTGCCAGCAGTGAAATGTCAGGGAGGGCTAACTATGGCTACACCTTC. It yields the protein CASSEMSGRANYGYTF. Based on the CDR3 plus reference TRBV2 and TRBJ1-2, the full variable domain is EPEVTQTPSHQVTQMGQEVILRCVPISNHLYFYWYRQILGQKVEFLVSFYNNEISEKSEIFDDQFSVERPDGSNFTLKIRSTKLEDSAMYFCASSEMSGRANYGYTFGSGTRLTVV.

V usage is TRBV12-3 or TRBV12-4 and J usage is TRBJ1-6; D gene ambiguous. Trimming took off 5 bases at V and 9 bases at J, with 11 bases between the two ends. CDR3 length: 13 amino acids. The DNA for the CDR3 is TGTGCCAGCAGTGCCAGCGGCGGTTCACCCCTCCACTTT. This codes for CASSASGGSPLHF.

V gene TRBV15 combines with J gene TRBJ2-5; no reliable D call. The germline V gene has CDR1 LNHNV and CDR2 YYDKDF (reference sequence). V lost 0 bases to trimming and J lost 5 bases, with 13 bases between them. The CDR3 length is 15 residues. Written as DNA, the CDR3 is TGTGCCACCAGCAGAGATCTACGGTATATGGAGACCCAGTACTTC. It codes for CATSRDLRYMETQYF.

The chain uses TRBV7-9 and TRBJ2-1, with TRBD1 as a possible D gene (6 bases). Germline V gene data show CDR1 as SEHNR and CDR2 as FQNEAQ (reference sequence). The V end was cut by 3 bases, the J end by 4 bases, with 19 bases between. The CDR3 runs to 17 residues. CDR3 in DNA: TGTGCCAGCAGCTTGTCAAGGGGGACAAAGGTTTACAATGAGCAGTTCTTC. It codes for CASSLSRGTKVYNEQFF. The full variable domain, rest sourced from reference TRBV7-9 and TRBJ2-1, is DTGVSQNPRHKITKRGQNVTFRCDPISEHNRLYWYRQTLGQGPEFLTYFQNEAQLEKSRLLSDRFSAERPKGSFSTLEIQRTEQGDSAMYLCASSLSRGTKVYNEQFFGPGTRLTVL.

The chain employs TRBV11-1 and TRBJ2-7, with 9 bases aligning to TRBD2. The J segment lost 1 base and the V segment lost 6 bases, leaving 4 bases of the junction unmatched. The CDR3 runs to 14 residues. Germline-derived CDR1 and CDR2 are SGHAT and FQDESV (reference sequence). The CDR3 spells CASSSSGVSYEQYF. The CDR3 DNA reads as TGTGCCAGCAGTTCTAGCGGGGTTTCCTACGAGCAGTACTTC.

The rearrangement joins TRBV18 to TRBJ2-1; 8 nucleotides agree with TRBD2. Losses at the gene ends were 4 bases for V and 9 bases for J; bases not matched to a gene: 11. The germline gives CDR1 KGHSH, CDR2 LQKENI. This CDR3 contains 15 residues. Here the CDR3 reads CASSLATAGVVEQFF. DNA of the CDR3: TGTGCCAGCTCACTTGCGACAGCGGGGGTGGTTGAGCAGTTCTTC.